Following are 22 T cell receptor beta chains from one sample sequenced in a study of post-analysis software for immune sequencing data. Regarding the study as a whole: Comparison of patients with controls showed about 5 TRBV segments more frequent in patients, TRBV5-6, TRBV5-1 and TRBV20-1 among them.

Their antigens remain unidentified. cDNA libraries for TCR beta contained unique molecular identifiers. MiXCR, applied by TCRdb to the PCR reads, yields one record per CDR3 protein. The sample lists 450,000 to 650,000 distinct CDR3 sequences; about 44% were seen once. What was sequenced was blood. The receptor source for this set is a girl aged 10-17 years with multiple sclerosis.

This chain uses TRBV9 with TRBJ1-2; 11 positions match TRBD1. The V and J ends lost 2 bases and 5 bases, in that order; junction bases with no gene match: 14. The length of the CDR3 is 18 residues. CDR1 is SGDLS and CDR2 is YYNGEE in the germline V gene. Here the CDR3 DNA reads TGTGCCAGCAGCGTCACAACCGGGACAGGGGGTTTGAGTTATGGCTACACCTTC. Translated, it gives CASSVTTGTGGLSYGYTF.

This clonotype was seen only a few times. V is TRBV27 and J is TRBJ2-3; D is possibly TRBD2 (5 bases). Germline V gene data show CDR1 as MNHEY and CDR2 as SMNVEV (reference sequence). CDR3 size: 15 residues. The V and J ends lost 3 bases and 4 bases respectively, with 14 bases between them. The CDR3, as DNA: TGTGCCAGCAGTTTGAACGAGGGCTGGCCAGATACGCAGTATTTT. Its translation: CASSLNEGWPDTQYF.

This clonotype was counted between two and nine times. The chain links TRBV11-2 to TRBJ2-1; D possibly corresponds to TRBD2 (5 bases). V was clipped by 7 bases and J by 10 bases, with 14 bases between them. CDR1 is SGHAT, CDR2 FQNNGV, per germline. The CDR3 extends over 12 amino acids. DNA for the CDR3: TGTGCCAGCACCAGCTATGAGGGAGAGCAGTTCTTC. This gives the protein CASTSYEGEQFF. Using reference TRBV11-2 and TRBJ2-1 for the parts outside the CDR3, the full variable domain is EAGVAQSPRYKIIEKRQSVAFWCNPISGHATLYWYQQILGQGPKLLIQFQNNGVVDDSQLPKDRFSAERLKGVDSTLKIQPAKLEDSAVYLCASTSYEGEQFFGPGTRLTVL.

This clonotype occurred a few times. The chain links TRBV3-1 to TRBJ2-1; D is uncertain. Trimming removed 4 bases from V and 0 bases from J, with 7 bases in between. The germline CDR1 and CDR2 sequences are LGHDT and YNNKEL (reference sequence). CDR3 length: 14 amino acids. This CDR3 reads CASSPRASYNEQFF. The CDR3, as DNA: TGTGCCAGCAGCCCTCGGGCCTCCTACAATGAGCAGTTCTTC.

DNA for the CDR3: TGCAGTGCTAGAGGGGATTCAGGGGGAAATGGCTACACCTTC. It encodes CSARGDSGGNGYTF. The V and J genes are TRBV20-1 and TRBJ1-2; TRBD1 matches at 7 bases. CDR1 and CDR2 (germline): DFQATT, SNEGSKA (reference sequence). Trimming cost V 1 base and J 6 bases; bases outside gene matches: 8. CDR3 length equals 14 residues.

For the CDR3, the DNA is TGTGCCAGCGGACGGAGAGGGAACGCTGATGGCGAGCAGTTCTTC. It specifies CASGRRGNADGEQFF. The V gene is TRBV3-1, the J gene TRBJ2-1, with TRBD2 as a possible D gene (5 bases). Germline CDR1 is LGHDT and CDR2 is YNNKEL (reference sequence). The ends were cut back, 8 bases at V and 10 bases at J, with 24 bases in the middle. The CDR3 contains 15 residues.

This clonotype was picked up a small number of times. The chain uses TRBV12-3 or TRBV12-4 and TRBJ1-6, with 9 positions matching TRBD1. Germline trimming cut 6 bases from V and 5 bases from J; bases unmatched to any gene: 5. The CDR3 consists of 15 residues. This chain's CDR3 is CASSRGQGNNSPLHF. CDR3 nucleotide sequence: TGTGCCAGCAGCCGCGGACAGGGGAATAATTCACCCCTCCACTTT.

The chain joins TRBV5-1 to TRBJ2-5; weak D call: TRBD2 (6 bases). V lost 4 bases to trimming and J lost 3 bases, with 16 bases between them. Looked up from germline, CDR1 is SGHRS and CDR2 is YFSETQ. This CDR3 comprises 15 residues. CDR3 protein: CASSPHQLAEETQYF. CDR3 bases: TGCGCCAGCAGCCCCCATCAATTAGCGGAAGAGACCCAGTACTTC.

This clonotype was detected only a few times. The rearrangement joins TRBV29-1 to TRBJ1-2, with 7 bases aligning to TRBD1. The CDR3 is 11 amino acids. In germline, CDR1 is SQVTM, CDR2 ANQGSEA. With V trimmed by 6 bases and J by 6 bases, 4 bases remained unmatched. The CDR3 here is CSVDQGDGYTF. DNA for the CDR3: TGCAGCGTAGACCAGGGGGATGGCTACACCTTC.

The rearrangement uses TRBV12-3 or TRBV12-4 and TRBJ2-7, with D possibly called TRBD1 or TRBD2 (5 bases each). The CDR3 spans 15 residues. Between the trimmed V and J ends, which lost 3 bases and 4 bases, there was a span of 16 bases. DNA of the CDR3: TGTGCCAGCAGTTTGCAGTGGGCAGGGAGTTACGAGCAGTACTTC. This gives the protein CASSLQWAGSYEQYF.

The chain is built from TRBV7-9 and TRBJ1-6; 10 bases are a match to TRBD1. CDR1 SEHNR and CDR2 FQNEAQ come from the germline V gene (reference sequence). This CDR3 has 14 amino acids. J was trimmed by 9 bases and V by 5 bases; bases with no gene match: 4. The CDR3 coding sequence is TGTGCCAGCAGCCGGGACAGGGGAAGTTCACCCCTCCACTTT. It translates to CASSRDRGSSPLHF.

This clonotype came up a few times. The chain is built from TRBV10-3 and TRBJ2-1; TRBD1 agrees at 12 bases. V trimming: 7 bases; J trimming: 7 bases; junction bases outside the gene matches: 8. The CDR3 is made up of 15 amino acids. Per the germline V gene, CDR1 is ENHRY and CDR2 is SYGVKD. CDR3 sequence reads: CAITGGTGGFNEQFF. CDR3 coding DNA: TGTGCCATCACCGGGGGGACAGGGGGCTTTAATGAGCAGTTCTTC.

This sequence joins TRBV20-1 and TRBJ1-6; TRBD1 might be the D (6 bases). There are 15 residues in the CDR3. Trimming shortened V by 0 bases and J by 5 bases, and 11 bases separated the two germline ends. CDR1 is DFQATT and CDR2 is SNEGSKA in the germline V gene (reference sequence). This CDR3 reads CSARDGRQDNSPLHF. In nucleotides, the CDR3 is TGCAGTGCTAGAGATGGGCGACAGGATAATTCACCCCTCCACTTT.

This clonotype was counted only a few times. The chain recombines TRBV7-9 with TRBJ1-1, with D possibly TRBD1 on 6 matching bases. The CDR3 covers 16 residues. V was cut by 5 bases and J by 4 bases, with 20 bases left in between. The germline V gene encodes CDR1 SEHNR and CDR2 FQNEAQ (reference sequence). The CDR3 sequence: CASSPAVTGSVTEAFF. CDR3 sequence (DNA): TGTGCCAGCAGCCCGGCGGTAACAGGGAGTGTCACTGAAGCTTTCTTT.

This clonotype occurred a few times. V gene TRBV20-1 combines with J gene TRBJ1-4; D is uncertain. The CDR3 consists of 13 residues. V gave up 6 bases and J gave up 8 bases, with 16 bases separating them. Germline V CDR1 and CDR2: DFQATT, SNEGSKA (reference sequence). CDR3 nucleotide sequence: TGCAGTGCCCCCGGGGTCCTGGAAGAAAAACTGTTTTTT. Protein sequence: CSAPGVLEEKLFF.

The V call is TRBV12-3 or TRBV12-4, the J call TRBJ2-3; D gene uncertain. Deletions cut 5 bases from V and 5 bases from J, with 5 bases between. The CDR3 is made up of 11 amino acids. The CDR3 here is CASSPQDTQYF. The CDR3 DNA is TGTGCCAGCAGTCCACAAGATACGCAGTATTTT.

V and J are TRBV12-3 or TRBV12-4 and TRBJ2-1; the match to TRBD1 covers 8 bases. This CDR3 comprises 14 residues. V shed 3 bases and J 10 bases; nucleotides not matched to a gene: 8. CDR3 residues: CASSFLQGAWEQFF. Written as DNA, the CDR3 is TGTGCCAGCAGTTTTCTTCAGGGGGCATGGGAGCAGTTCTTC.

J is TRBJ2-1 and V is TRBV18; TRBD1 might be the D (6 bases). This CDR3 region has 12 residues. Germline V gives CDR1 KGHSH, CDR2 LQKENI. V lost 6 bases and J 9 bases, leaving 12 bases between the germline ends. The DNA for the CDR3 is TGTGCCAGCTCTACCAGAGGGGGTGAGCAGTTCTTC. It is translated as CASSTRGGEQFF.

Comments on this clonotype: One junction end disagrees with the germline gene, perhaps due to a read error. The chain links TRBV7-7 to TRBJ2-5, with 12 bases that match TRBD2. Germline V CDR1 and CDR2: SSHAT, FNYEAQ (reference sequence). The CDR3 has 15 residues. CDR3 coding DNA: TGTGCTAGCAGCTTTGGACTAGCGGGACGAGAGACCCAGTACTTC. Its protein product is CASSFGLAGRETQYF.

This clonotype was picked up a small number of times. The chain carries TRBV20-1 and TRBJ1-3; D is possibly TRBD1 (5 bases). The ends were cut back, 6 bases at V and 7 bases at J, with 13 bases in the middle. From germline, CDR1 is DFQATT and CDR2 SNEGSKA (reference sequence). The CDR3 totals 12 residues. The CDR3 nucleotides read TGCAGTGCCCCACAGGACCTGAACACCATATATTTT. Amino acid sequence: CSAPQDLNTIYF.

V is TRBV5-1 and J is TRBJ2-4, with TRBD1 matching over 8 bases. The J call is uncertain, as TRBJ2-7 better fits the DNA end. This CDR3 is 14 amino acids long. Germline V gene data show CDR1 as SGHRS and CDR2 as YFSETQ. CDR3 residues: CASSPRQGTNEQYF. As DNA, the CDR3 is TGCGCCAGCAGCCCTAGACAGGGGACAAACGAGCAGTACTTC.

The chain is built from TRBV5-1 and TRBJ2-3; D uncertain. CDR1 SGHRS and CDR2 YFSETQ come from the germline V gene. CDR3 length: 14 residues. V shed 5 bases and J shed 1 base, with 11 bases lying between them. The chain's CDR3 is CASRPTTRTDTQYF. The DNA of the CDR3 is TGCGCCAGCAGACCTACTACTCGCACAGATACGCAGTATTTT.